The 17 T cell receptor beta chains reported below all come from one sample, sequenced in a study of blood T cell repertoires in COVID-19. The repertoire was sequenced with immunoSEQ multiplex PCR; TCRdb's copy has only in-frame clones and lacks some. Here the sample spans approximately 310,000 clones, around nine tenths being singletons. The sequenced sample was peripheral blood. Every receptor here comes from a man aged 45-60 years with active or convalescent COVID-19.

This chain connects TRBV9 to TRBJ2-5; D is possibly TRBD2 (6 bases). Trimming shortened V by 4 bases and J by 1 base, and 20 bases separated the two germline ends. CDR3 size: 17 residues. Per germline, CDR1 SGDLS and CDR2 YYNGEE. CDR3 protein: CASSSPQGTLGQETQYF. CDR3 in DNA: TGTGCCAGCAGCTCCCCCCAAGGGACTCTTGGCCAAGAGACCCAGTACTTC.

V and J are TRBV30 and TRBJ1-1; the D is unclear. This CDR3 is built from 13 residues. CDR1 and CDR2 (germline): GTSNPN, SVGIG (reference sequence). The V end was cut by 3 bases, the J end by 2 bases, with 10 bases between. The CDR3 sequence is CAWSLQINTEAFF. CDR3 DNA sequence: TGTGCCTGGAGCTTACAGATTAACACTGAAGCTTTCTTT.

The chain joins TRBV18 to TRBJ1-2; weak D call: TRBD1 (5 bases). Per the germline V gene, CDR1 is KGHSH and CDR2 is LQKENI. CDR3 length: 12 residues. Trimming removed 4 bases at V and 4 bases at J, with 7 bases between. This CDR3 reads CASSQGIYGYTF. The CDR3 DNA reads TGTGCCAGCTCACAGGGGATCTATGGCTACACCTTC.

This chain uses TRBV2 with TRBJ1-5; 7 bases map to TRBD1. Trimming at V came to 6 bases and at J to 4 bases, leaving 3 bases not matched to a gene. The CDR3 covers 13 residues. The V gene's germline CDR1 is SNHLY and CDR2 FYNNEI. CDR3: CASSGQENQPQHF. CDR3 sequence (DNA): TGTGCCAGCAGCGGACAGGAAAATCAGCCCCAGCATTTT.

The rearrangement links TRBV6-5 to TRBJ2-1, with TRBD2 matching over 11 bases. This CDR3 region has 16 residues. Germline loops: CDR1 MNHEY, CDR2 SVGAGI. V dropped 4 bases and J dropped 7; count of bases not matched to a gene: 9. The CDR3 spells CASSFVAGGPGNEQFF. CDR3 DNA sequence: TGTGCCAGCAGTTTCGTAGCGGGGGGGCCTGGGAATGAGCAGTTCTTC.

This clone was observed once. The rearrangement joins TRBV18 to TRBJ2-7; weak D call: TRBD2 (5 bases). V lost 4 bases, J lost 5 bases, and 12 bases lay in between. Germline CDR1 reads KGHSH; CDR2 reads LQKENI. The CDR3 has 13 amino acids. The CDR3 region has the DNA TGTGCCAGCTCACGGAGGACTGACGACGAGCAGTACTTC. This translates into CASSRRTDDEQYF.

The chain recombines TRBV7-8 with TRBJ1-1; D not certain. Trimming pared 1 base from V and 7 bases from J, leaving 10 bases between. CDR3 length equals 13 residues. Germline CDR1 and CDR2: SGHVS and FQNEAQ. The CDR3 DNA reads TGTGCCAGCAGCTTAGTTTCCAGATATGAAGCTTTCTTT. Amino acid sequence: CASSLVSRYEAFF.

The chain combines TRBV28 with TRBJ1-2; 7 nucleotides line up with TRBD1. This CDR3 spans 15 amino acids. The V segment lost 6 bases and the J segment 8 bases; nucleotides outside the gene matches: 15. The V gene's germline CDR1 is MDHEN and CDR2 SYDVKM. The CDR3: CASSRLDLNRGGYTF. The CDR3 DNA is TGTGCCAGCAGCCGACTAGATCTCAACAGGGGAGGCTACACCTTC.

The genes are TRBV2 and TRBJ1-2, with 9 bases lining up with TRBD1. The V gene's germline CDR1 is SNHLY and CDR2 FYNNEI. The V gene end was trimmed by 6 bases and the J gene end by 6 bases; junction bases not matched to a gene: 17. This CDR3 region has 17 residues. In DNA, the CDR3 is TGTGCCAGCAGAGCCCTACAGACAGGGGGACCAACTAATGGCTACACCTTC. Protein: CASRALQTGGPTNGYTF.

The CDR3 region is CASSEQGFYGYTF. CDR3 bases: TGTGCCAGCAGTGAACAGGGATTCTATGGCTACACCTTC. The J gene is TRBJ1-2, the V gene TRBV2, with D possibly TRBD1 on 5 matching bases. CDR3 length: 13 residues. V was cut by 2 bases and J by 4 bases, with 8 bases left in between. Looked up from germline, CDR1 is SNHLY and CDR2 is FYNNEI. Using reference TRBV2 and TRBJ1-2 for the parts outside the CDR3, the full variable domain is EPEVTQTPSHQVTQMGQEVILRCVPISNHLYFYWYRQILGQKVEFLVSFYNNEISEKSEIFDDQFSVERPDGSNFTLKIRSTKLEDSAMYFCASSEQGFYGYTFGSGTRLTVV.

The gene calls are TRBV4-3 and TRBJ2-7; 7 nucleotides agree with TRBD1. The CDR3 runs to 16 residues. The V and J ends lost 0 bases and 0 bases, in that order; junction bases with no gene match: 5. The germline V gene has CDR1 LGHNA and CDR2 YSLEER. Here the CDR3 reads CASSQDRDSSSYEQYF. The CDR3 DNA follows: TGCGCCAGCAGCCAAGATAGGGACAGCAGCTCCTACGAGCAGTACTTC.

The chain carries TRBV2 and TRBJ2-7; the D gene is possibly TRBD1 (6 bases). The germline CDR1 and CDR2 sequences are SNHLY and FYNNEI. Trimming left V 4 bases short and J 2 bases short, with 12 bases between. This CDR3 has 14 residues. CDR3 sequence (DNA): TGTGCCAGCAGTGGGGACACGAACCCCTACGAGCAGTACTTC. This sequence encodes CASSGDTNPYEQYF. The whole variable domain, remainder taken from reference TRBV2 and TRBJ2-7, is EPEVTQTPSHQVTQMGQEVILRCVPISNHLYFYWYRQILGQKVEFLVSFYNNEISEKSEIFDDQFSVERPDGSNFTLKIRSTKLEDSAMYFCASSGDTNPYEQYFGPGTRLTVT.

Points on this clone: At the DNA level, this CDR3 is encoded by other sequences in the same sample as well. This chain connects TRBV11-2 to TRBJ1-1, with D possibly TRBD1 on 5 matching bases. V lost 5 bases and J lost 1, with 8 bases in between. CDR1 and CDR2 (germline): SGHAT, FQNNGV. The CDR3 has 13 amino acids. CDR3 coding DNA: TGTGCCAGCAGCCTTGACAGGAACACTGAAGCTTTCTTT. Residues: CASSLDRNTEAFF. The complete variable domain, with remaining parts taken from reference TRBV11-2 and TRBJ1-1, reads EAGVAQSPRYKIIEKRQSVAFWCNPISGHATLYWYQQILGQGPKLLIQFQNNGVVDDSQLPKDRFSAERLKGVDSTLKIQPAKLEDSAVYLCASSLDRNTEAFFGQGTRLTVV.

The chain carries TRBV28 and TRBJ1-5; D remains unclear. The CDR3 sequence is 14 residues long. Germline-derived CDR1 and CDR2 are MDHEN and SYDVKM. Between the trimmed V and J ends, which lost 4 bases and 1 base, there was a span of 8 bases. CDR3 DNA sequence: TGTGCCAGCAGTTCAAGTGGCAGCAATCAGCCCCAGCATTTT. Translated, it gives CASSSSGSNQPQHF. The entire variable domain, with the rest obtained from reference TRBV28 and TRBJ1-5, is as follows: DVKVTQSSRYLVKRTGEKVFLECVQDMDHENMFWYRQDPGLGLRLIYFSYDVKMKEKGDIPEGYSVSREKKERFSLILESASTNQTSMYLCASSSSGSNQPQHFGDGTRLSIL.

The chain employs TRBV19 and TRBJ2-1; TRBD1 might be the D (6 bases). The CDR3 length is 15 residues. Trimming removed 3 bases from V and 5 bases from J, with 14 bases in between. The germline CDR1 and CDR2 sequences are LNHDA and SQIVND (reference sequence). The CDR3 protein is CASSIRWGRDNEQFF. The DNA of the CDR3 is TGTGCCAGTAGTATTCGCTGGGGGCGGGACAATGAGCAGTTCTTC.

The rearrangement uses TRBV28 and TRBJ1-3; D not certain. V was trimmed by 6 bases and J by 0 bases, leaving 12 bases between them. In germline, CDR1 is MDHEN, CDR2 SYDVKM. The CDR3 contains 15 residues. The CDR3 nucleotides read TGTGCCAGCAGAGGCGGCAGCCTCTCTGGAAACACCATATATTTT. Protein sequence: CASRGGSLSGNTIYF.

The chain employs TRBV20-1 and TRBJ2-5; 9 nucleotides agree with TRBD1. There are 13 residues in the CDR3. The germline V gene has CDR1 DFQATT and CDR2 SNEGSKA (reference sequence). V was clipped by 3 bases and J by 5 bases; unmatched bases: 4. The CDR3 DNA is TGCAGTGCTAGTGGACAGGGGAGGGAGACCCAGTACTTC. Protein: CSASGQGRETQYF.